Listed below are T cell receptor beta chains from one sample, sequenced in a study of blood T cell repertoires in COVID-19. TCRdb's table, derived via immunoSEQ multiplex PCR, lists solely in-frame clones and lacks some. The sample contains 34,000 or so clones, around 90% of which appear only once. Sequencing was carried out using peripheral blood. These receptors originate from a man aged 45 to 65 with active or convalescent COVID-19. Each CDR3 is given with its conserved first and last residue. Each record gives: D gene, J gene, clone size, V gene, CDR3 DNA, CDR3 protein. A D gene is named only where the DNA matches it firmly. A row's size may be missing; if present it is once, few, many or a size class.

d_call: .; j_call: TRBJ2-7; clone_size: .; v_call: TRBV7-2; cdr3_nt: TGTGCCAGCAGCTTAATACCGGGGTCCCCCTGGGAGCAGTACTTC; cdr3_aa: CASSLIPGSPWEQYF
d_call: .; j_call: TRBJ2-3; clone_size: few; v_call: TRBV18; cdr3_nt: TGTGCCAGCTCTCTCAGCGGAAGCACAGATACGCAGTATTTT; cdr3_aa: CASSLSGSTDTQYF
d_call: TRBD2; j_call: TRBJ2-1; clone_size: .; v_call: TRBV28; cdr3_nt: TGTGCCAGCAGGATGGCGGGAGGGCCGTACAATGAGCAGTTCTTC; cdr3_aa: CASRMAGGPYNEQFF
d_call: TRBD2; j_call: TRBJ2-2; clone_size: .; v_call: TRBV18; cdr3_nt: TGTGCCAGCTCACCAGGACTAGCGGGATTGGTCGGGGAGCTGTTTTTT; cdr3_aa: CASSPGLAGLVGELFF
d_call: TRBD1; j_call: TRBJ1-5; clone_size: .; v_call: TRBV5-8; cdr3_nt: TGTGCCAGCAGCTTTTCCAGGGGGGCCCCACATCAGCCCCAGCATTTT; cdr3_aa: CASSFSRGAPHQPQHF
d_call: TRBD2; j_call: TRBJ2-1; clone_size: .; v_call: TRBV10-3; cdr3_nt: TGTGCCATCAGTGAGTCCTCCTGGGGGGGTGGCAATGAGCAGTTCTTC; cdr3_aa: CAISESSWGGGNEQFF
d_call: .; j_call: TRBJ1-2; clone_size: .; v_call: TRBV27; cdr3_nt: TGTGCCTCCCCGCCAATCCCCCAGACAGCTAACTATGGCTACACCTTC; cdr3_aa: CASPPIPQTANYGYTF
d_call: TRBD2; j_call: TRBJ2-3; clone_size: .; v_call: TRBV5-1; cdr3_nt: TGCGCCAGCAGCTGGGGACTAGCGGAGGCCACAGATACGCAGTATTTT; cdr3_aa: CASSWGLAEATDTQYF
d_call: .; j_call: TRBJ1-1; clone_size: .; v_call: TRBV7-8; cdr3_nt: TGTGCCAGCAGCTTAGAGGTAGACAGATGGAACACTGAAGCTTTCTTT; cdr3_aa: CASSLEVDRWNTEAFF
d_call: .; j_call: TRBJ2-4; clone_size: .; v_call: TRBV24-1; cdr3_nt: TGTGCCACCAGTGATTATGACACCCAGTACTTC; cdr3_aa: CATSDYDTQYF
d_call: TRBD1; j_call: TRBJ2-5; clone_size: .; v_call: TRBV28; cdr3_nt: TGTGCCAGCAGCCGCCTATCTGGACAGGGCCAAGAGACCCAGTACTTC; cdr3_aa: CASSRLSGQGQETQYF
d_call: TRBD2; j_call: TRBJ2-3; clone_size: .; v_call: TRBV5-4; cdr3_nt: TGTGCCAGCAGCTTGGGCGGGAGCCTCCAAGATACGCAGTATTTT; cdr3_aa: CASSLGGSLQDTQYF
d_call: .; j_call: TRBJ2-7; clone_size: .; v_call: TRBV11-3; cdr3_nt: TGTGCCAGCAGCTTTGGGGGCTCTTACGAGCAGTACTTC; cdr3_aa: CASSFGGSYEQYF
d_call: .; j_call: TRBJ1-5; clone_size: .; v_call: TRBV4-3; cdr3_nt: TGCGCCAGCAGCCAAGATGTAGGGGATCAGCCCCAGCATTTT; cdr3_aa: CASSQDVGDQPQHF
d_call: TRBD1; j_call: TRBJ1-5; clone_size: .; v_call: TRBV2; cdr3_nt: TGTGCCAGCAGTGTTGGGACAGGGGTTTTCCAGCCCCAGCATTTT; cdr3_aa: CASSVGTGVFQPQHF
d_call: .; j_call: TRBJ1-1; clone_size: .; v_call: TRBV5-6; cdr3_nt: TGTGCCAGCATCATACAGGGTCTGTGGACTGAAGCTTTCTTT; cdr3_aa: CASIIQGLWTEAFF
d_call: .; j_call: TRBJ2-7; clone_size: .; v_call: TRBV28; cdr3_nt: TGTGCCAGCAGTCTCCGCGTTACAGGGCGTTTCTCCTACGAGCAGTACTTC; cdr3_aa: CASSLRVTGRFSYEQYF
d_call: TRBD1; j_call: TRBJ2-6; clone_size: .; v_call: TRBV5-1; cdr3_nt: TGCGCCAGCAGCTTGGTGAGGGCAGGACAGGGGGCGTCGGGGGCCAACGTCCTGACTTTC; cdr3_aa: CASSLVRAGQGASGANVLTF
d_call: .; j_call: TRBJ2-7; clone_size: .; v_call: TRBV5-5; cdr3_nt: TGTGCCAGCAGCTCCCCGGACAGAGTCTACGAGCAGTACTTC; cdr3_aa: CASSSPDRVYEQYF
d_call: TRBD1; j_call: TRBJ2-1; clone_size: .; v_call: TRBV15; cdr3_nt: TGTGCCACCAGTCAGGGACAGAGCTCCTACAATGAGCAGTTCTTC; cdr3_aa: CATSQGQSSYNEQFF
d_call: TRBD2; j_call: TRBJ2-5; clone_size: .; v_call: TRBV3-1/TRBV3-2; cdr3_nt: TGTGCCAGCAGCCAAGGGAGCGGGGGATACCAAGAGACCCAGTACTTC; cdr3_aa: CASSQGSGGYQETQYF
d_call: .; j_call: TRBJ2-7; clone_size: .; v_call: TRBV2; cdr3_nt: TGTGCCAGCAGCGACAGGTCCTACGAGCAGTACTTC; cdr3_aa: CASSDRSYEQYF
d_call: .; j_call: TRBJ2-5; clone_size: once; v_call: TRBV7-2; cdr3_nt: TGTGCCAGCAGCTTATCCAACCAAGAGACCCAGTACTTC; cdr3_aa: CASSLSNQETQYF
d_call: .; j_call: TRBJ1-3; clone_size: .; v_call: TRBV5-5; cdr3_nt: TGTGCCAGCAGCTTGGGCCCGCGGAATCTAGGAGGCACCATATATTTT; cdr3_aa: CASSLGPRNLGGTIYF
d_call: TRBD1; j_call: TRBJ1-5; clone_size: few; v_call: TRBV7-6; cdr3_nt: TGTGCCAGCAGCCCCACGGACAGGTACAATCAGCCCCAGCATTTT; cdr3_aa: CASSPTDRYNQPQHF
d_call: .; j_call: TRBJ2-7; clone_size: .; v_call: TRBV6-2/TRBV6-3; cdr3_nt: TGTGCCAGCAGTTACCTCCAAGACAAAGACTACGAGCAGTACTTC; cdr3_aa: CASSYLQDKDYEQYF
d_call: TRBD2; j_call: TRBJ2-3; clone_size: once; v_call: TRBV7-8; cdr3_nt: TGTGCCAGCAGCCCACTAGCGGGTCCCACAGATACGCAGTATTTT; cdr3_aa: CASSPLAGPTDTQYF
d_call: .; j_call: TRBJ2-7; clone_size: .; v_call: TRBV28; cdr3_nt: TGTGCCAGCAGTTTAATTGGCCAGCGAGCTTCCTACCAGCAGTACTTC; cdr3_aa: CASSLIGQRASYQQYF
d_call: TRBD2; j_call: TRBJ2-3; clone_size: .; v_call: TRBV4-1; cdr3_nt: TGCGCCAGCAGCCAGGATGGACTAGCGGGAGGAGATACGCAGTATTTT; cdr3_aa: CASSQDGLAGGDTQYF